The 9 T cell receptor beta chains presented below share a single source sample, sequenced in a study of patients and donors after allogeneic stem cell transplantation. Each CDR3 protein gets one entry after TCRdb re-called the RT-PCR reads with MiXCR. The top ten hold around 5.5% of the sample, which has 920,000 or so distinct CDR3 sequences, about 20% seen once. Sequenced sample: blood, either unsorted or a sorted T cell fraction (not recorded which). Receptor source: a human donor who was either an allogeneic HSCT recipient or a stem cell or donor lymphocyte infusion donor (not recorded which). It is not recorded whose cells these are; they may come from a transplant donor.

This clonotype was recorded a few times. The chain couples TRBV15 to TRBJ2-7; D possibly matches TRBD1 or TRBD2 (6 bases each). The CDR3 contains 14 residues. Between the trimmed V and J ends, which lost 6 bases and 4 bases, there was a span of 16 bases. The germline gives CDR1 LNHNV, CDR2 YYDKDF (reference sequence). The CDR3 here is CATSRGTGLYEQYF. In DNA form, the CDR3 reads TGTGCCACCAGTAGGGGGACTGGGCTTTACGAGCAGTACTTC.

The genes are TRBV11-2 and TRBJ2-1; unclear D gene. V lost 1 base to trimming and J lost 2 bases, with 9 bases between them. Germline V gives CDR1 SGHAT, CDR2 FQNNGV. This CDR3 has 15 residues. The CDR3 sequence is CASSLVRTAYNEQFF. CDR3 nucleotides: TGTGCCAGCAGCTTAGTCCGGACGGCCTACAATGAGCAGTTCTTC.

This chain joins TRBV7-9 and TRBJ1-2, with 10 bases matching TRBD1. The CDR3 consists of 17 residues. J was trimmed by 2 bases and V by 1 base; bases with no gene match: 7. Per the germline V gene, CDR1 is SEHNR and CDR2 is FQNEAQ (reference sequence). The CDR3 loop is CASSLGQGARGNYGYTF. The DNA for the CDR3 is TGTGCCAGCAGCTTAGGACAGGGGGCGCGTGGAAACTATGGCTACACCTTC.

This clonotype occurred a few times. The chain employs TRBV27 and TRBJ2-1; TRBD1 aligns across 7 bases. The CDR3 has 13 residues. After removal of 4 bases from V and 9 bases from J, the junction contained 6 bases not matched to a gene. Germline V gene data show CDR1 as MNHEY and CDR2 as SMNVEV (reference sequence). The CDR3 DNA follows: TGTGCCAGCAGTTCGACAGGGTTCGGTGAGCAGTTCTTC. This codes for CASSSTGFGEQFF.

This clonotype was recorded a few times. V usage is TRBV7-2 and J usage is TRBJ1-5; TRBD1 aligns across 9 bases. Germline trimming cut 6 bases from V and 4 bases from J; bases unmatched to any gene: 10. The germline V gene encodes CDR1 SGHTA and CDR2 FQGNSA. The CDR3 totals 16 residues. CDR3 DNA sequence: TGTGCCAGCAGACCCGGGACAGGGAGGGGAAATCAGCCCCAGCATTTT. Protein sequence: CASRPGTGRGNQPQHF.

The sample holds a few counts of this clonotype. The rearrangement uses TRBV2 and TRBJ2-1, with D possibly being TRBD1 (5 bases). V lost 5 bases and J lost 7, with 18 bases in between. The CDR3 has 15 amino acids. CDR1 is SNHLY, CDR2 FYNNEI, per germline. The CDR3 here is CASSLNRPLRNEQFF. In DNA, the CDR3 is TGTGCCAGCAGTCTGAACAGGCCCCTACGGAATGAGCAGTTCTTC.

The V and J genes are TRBV18 and TRBJ2-2, with D unclear. Germline V CDR1 and CDR2: KGHSH, LQKENI. The CDR3 runs 14 residues. The V end lost 4 bases, the J end lost 3 bases, and 9 bases lay between the germline ends. This chain's CDR3 is CASSLPPDTGELFF. Here the CDR3 DNA reads TGTGCCAGCTCACTTCCCCCGGACACCGGGGAGCTGTTTTTT.

The V gene is TRBV6-2 or TRBV6-3, the J gene TRBJ1-5; D not certain. The CDR3 totals 17 residues. Germline V gene sequence: CDR1 MNHEY, CDR2 SVGEGT. V was trimmed by 1 base and J by 2 bases, leaving 15 bases between them. CDR3 sequence: CASSYWMVGTGNQPQHF. Written as DNA, the CDR3 is TGTGCCAGCAGTTACTGGATGGTGGGCACCGGCAATCAGCCCCAGCATTTT.

V usage is TRBV24-1 and J usage is TRBJ1-5, with D unresolved. V shed 3 bases and J shed 4 bases, with 6 bases lying between them. The CDR3 runs to 13 residues. Germline-derived CDR1 and CDR2 are KGHDR and SFDVKD. CDR3 protein: CATSDGRNQPQHF. CDR3 DNA: TGTGCCACCAGTGATGGACGGAATCAGCCCCAGCATTTT.